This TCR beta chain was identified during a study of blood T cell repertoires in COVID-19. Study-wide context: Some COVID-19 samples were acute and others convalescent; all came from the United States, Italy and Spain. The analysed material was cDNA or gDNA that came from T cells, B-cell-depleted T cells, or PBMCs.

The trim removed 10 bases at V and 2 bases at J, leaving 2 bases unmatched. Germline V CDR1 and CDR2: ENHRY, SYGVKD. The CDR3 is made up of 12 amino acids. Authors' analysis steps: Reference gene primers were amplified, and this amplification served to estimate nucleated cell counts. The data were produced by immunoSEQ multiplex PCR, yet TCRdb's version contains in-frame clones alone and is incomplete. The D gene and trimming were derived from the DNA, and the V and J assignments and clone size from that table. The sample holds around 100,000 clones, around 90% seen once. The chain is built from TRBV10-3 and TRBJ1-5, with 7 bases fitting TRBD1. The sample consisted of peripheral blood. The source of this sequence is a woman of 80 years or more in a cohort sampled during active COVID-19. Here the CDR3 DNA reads TGTGCCACCGGGACAGGCAATCAGCCCCAGCATTTT. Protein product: CATGTGNQPQHF.